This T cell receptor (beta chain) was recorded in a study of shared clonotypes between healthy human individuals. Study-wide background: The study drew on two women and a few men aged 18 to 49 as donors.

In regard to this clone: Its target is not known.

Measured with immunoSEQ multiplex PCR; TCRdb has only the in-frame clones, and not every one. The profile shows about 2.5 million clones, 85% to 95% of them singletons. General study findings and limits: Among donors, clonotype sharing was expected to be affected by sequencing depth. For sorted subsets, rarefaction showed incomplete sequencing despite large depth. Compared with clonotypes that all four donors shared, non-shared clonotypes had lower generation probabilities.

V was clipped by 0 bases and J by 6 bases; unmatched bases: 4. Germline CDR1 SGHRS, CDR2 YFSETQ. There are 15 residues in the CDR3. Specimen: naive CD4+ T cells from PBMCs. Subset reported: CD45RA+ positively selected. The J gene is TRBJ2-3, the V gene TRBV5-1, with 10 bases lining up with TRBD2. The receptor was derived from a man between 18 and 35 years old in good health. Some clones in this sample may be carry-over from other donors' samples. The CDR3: CASSLVPAGGDTQYF. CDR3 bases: TGCGCCAGCAGCTTGGTGCCAGCGGGAGGGGATACGCAGTATTTT.